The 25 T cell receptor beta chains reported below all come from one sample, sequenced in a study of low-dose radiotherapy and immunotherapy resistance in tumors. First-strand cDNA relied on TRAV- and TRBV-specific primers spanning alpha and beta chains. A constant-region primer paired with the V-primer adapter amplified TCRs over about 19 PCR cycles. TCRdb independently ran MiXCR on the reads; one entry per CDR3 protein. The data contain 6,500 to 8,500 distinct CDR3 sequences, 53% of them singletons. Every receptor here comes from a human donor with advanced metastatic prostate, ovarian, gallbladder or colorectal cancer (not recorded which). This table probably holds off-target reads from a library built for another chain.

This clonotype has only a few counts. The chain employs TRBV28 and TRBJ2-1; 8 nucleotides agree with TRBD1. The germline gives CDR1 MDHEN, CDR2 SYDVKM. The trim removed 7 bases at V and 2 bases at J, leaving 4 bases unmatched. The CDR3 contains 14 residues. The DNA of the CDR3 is TGTGCCAGCACCGACAGGGGCGCCTACAATGAGCAGTTCTTC. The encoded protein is CASTDRGAYNEQFF.

The CDR3 region is CASSLSTYGYTF. CDR3 DNA sequence: TGTGCCAGCAGCTTATCAACCTATGGCTACACCTTC. This rearrangement joins TRBV7-9 to TRBJ1-2; no reliable D call. The CDR3 runs 12 residues. CDR1 SEHNR and CDR2 FQNEAQ come from the germline V gene (reference sequence). V lost 2 bases to trimming and J lost 4 bases, with 5 bases between them.

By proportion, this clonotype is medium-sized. This CDR3 is CASSLGGSPGNTIYF. CDR3 bases: TGTGCCAGCAGCTTAGGGGGAAGCCCTGGAAACACCATATATTTT. The V gene is TRBV7-8, the J gene TRBJ1-3; the D is unclear. Germline CDR1 is SGHVS and CDR2 is FQNEAQ. The V and J ends lost 1 base and 2 bases respectively, with 9 bases between them. The CDR3 is made up of 15 amino acids.

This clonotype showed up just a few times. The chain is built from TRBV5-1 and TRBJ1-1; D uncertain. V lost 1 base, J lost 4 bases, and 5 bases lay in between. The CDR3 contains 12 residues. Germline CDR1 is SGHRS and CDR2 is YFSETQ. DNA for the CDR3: TGCGCCAGCAGCTTGCCCAGCACTGAAGCTTTCTTT. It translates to CASSLPSTEAFF. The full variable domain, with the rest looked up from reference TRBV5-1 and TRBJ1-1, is KAGVTQTPRYLIKTRGQQVTLSCSPISGHRSVSWYQQTPGQGLQFLFEYFSETQRNKGNFPGRFSGRQFSNSRSEMNVSTLELGDSALYLCASSLPSTEAFFGQGTRLTVV.

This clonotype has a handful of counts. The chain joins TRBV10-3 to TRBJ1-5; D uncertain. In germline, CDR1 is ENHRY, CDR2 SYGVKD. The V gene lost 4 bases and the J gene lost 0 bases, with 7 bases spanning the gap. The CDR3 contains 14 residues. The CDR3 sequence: CAISGHYSNQPQHF. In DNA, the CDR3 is TGTGCCATCAGTGGGCACTATAGCAATCAGCCCCAGCATTTT.

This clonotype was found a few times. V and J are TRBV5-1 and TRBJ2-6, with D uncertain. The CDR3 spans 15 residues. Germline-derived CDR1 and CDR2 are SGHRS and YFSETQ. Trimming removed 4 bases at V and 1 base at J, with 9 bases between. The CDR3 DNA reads TGCGCCAGCAGCGTGGACGGTTCTGGGGCCAACGTCCTGACTTTC. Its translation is CASSVDGSGANVLTF.

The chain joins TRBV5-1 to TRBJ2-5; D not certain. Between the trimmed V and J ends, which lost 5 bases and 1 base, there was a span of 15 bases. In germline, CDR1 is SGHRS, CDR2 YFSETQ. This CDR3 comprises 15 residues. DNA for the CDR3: TGCGCCAGCAGTCTATCCCCCGGTTTCCAAGAGACCCAGTACTTC. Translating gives CASSLSPGFQETQYF.

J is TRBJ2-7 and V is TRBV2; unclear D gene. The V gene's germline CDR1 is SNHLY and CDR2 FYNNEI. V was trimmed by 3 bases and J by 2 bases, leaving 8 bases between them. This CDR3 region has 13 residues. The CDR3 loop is CASSDASPYEQYF. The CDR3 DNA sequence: TGTGCCAGCAGTGATGCCAGCCCCTACGAGCAGTACTTC.

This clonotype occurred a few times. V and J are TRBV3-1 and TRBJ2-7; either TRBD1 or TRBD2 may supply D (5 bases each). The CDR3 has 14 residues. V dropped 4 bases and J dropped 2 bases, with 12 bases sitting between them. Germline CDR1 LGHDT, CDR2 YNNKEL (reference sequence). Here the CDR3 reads CASSRDGLTYEQYF. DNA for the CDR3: TGTGCCAGCAGCCGGGACGGGCTTACCTACGAGCAGTACTTC.

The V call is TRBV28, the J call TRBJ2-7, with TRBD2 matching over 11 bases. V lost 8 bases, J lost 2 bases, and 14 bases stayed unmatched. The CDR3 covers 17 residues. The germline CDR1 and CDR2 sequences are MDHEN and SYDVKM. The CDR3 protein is CASAFPWLAGGPYEQYF. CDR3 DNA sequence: TGTGCCAGCGCGTTCCCATGGCTAGCGGGAGGTCCCTACGAGCAGTACTTC.

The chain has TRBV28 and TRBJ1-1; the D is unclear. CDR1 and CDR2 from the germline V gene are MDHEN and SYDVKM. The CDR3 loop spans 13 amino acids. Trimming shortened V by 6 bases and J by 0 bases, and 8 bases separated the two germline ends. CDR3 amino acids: CASSLTLNTEAFF. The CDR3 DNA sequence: TGTGCCAGCAGCTTAACATTGAACACTGAAGCTTTCTTT.

The CDR3 DNA is TGTGCCAGCAGCGTAGAGGGGGGAATCAATCAGCCCCAGCATTTT. It encodes CASSVEGGINQPQHF. This sequence joins TRBV9 and TRBJ1-5, with D possibly TRBD1 on 6 matching bases. CDR1 is SGDLS and CDR2 is YYNGEE in the germline V gene. V lost 0 bases and J lost 3, with 10 bases in between. The length of the CDR3 is 15 residues.

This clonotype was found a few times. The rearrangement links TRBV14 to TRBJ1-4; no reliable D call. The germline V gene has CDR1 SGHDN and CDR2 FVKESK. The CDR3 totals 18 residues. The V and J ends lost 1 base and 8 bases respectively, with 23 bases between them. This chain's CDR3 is CASSQGPARGRMEEKLFF. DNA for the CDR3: TGTGCCAGCAGCCAAGGTCCGGCCCGTGGGCGGATGGAGGAAAAACTGTTTTTT.

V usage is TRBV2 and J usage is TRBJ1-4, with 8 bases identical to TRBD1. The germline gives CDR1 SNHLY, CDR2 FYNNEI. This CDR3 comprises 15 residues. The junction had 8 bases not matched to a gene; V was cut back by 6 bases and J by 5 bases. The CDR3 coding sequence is TGTGCCAGCAGCTCAGCCGGGACAGGAAATGAAAAACTGTTTTTT. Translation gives CASSSAGTGNEKLFF.

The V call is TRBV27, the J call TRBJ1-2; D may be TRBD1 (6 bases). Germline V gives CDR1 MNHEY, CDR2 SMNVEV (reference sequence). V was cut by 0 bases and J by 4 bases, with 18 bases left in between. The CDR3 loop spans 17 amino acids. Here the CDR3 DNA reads TGTGCCAGCAGTTTATCGCCTCGACAGGATAGGACCTATGGCTACACCTTC. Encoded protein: CASSLSPRQDRTYGYTF.

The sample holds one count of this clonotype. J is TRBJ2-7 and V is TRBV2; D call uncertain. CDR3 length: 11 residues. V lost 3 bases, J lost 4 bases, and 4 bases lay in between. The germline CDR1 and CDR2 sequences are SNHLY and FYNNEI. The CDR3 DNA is TGTGCCAGCAGTGAGGGGTACGAGCAGTACTTC. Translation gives CASSEGYEQYF.

The CDR3 DNA reads TGTGCCACCCTGAGCCCAGTCCCCTACGAGCAGTACTTC. It yields the protein CATLSPVPYEQYF. The chain uses TRBV28 and TRBJ2-7; D is undetermined. The CDR3 has 13 amino acids. Looked up from germline, CDR1 is MDHEN and CDR2 is SYDVKM. V lost 10 bases, J lost 2 bases, and 15 bases lay in between.

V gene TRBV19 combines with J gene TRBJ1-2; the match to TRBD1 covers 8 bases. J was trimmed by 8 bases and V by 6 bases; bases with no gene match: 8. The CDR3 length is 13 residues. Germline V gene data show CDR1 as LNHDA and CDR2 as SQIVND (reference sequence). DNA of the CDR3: TGTGCCAGTAGAGGGACAGGACTCTCCGGCTACACCTTC. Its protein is CASRGTGLSGYTF.

The CDR3 region is CASGGSGEGTDTQYF. The CDR3 bases are TGTGCCAGCGGTGGGAGCGGAGAAGGCACAGATACGCAGTATTTT. The chain joins TRBV2 to TRBJ2-3, with TRBD2 as a possible D gene (5 bases). The V gene lost 8 bases and the J gene lost 1 base, with 16 bases spanning the gap. The V gene's germline CDR1 is SNHLY and CDR2 FYNNEI. This CDR3 spans 15 amino acids.

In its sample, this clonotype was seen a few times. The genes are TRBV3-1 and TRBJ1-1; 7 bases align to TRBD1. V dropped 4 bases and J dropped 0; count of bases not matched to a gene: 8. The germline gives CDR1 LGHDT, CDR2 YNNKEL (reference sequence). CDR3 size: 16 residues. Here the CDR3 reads CASSRTGQRMNTEAFF. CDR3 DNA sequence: TGTGCCAGCAGCCGGACAGGACAGAGGATGAACACTGAAGCTTTCTTT.

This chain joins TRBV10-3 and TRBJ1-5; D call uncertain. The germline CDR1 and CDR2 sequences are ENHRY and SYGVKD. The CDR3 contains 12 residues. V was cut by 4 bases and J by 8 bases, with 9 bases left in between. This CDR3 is CAISVGREPQHF. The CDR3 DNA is TGTGCCATCAGTGTTGGGCGCGAGCCCCAGCATTTT.

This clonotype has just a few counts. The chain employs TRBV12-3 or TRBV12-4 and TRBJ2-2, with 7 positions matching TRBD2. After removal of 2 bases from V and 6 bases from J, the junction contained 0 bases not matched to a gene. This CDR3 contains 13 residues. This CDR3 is CASSLREAGELFF. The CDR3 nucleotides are TGTGCCAGCAGTTTACGGGAGGCCGGGGAGCTGTTTTTT.

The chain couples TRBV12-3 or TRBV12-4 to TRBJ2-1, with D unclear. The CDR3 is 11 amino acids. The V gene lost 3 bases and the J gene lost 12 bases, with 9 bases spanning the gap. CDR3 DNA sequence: TGTGCCAGCAGTTTTTCGTTAGGGCAGTTCTTC. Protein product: CASSFSLGQFF.

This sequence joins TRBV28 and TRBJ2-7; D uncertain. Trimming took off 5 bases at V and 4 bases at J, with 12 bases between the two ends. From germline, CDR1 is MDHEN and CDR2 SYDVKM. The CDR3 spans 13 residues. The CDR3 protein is CASSIDWAYEQYF. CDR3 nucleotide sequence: TGTGCCAGCAGTATTGATTGGGCTTACGAGCAGTACTTC.

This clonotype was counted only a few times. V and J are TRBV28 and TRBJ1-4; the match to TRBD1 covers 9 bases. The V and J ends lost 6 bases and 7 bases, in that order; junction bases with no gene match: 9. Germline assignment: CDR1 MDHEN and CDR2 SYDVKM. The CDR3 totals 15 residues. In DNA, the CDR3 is TGTGCCAGCAGCCAACAGGGGGCTTCGAGTGAAAAACTGTTTTTT. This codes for CASSQQGASSEKLFF.